The 12 T cell receptor beta chains given below trace back to one sample, sequenced in a study of shared clonotypes between healthy human individuals. The method was immunoSEQ multiplex PCR; TCRdb's version includes in-frame clones alone and lacks a portion of them. Of over a million clones in the sample, under 80% are singletons; the top ten hold over 1.3%. Sequencing used memory CD4+ T cells sorted from blood. The subset is: CD45RA-negative fraction. The receptors here all came from a man in his late teens or twenties in good health.

The chain uses TRBV11-2 and TRBJ2-1, with D perhaps matching TRBD1 (6 bases). The V gene lost 5 bases and the J gene lost 5 bases, with 16 bases spanning the gap. This CDR3 has 15 residues. Germline values: CDR1 SGHAT, CDR2 FQNNGV. The CDR3 nucleotides are TGTGCCAGCAGCGGGATACAGGGTCCAGACAATGAGCAGTTCTTC. Its translation: CASSGIQGPDNEQFF.

This chain connects TRBV27 to TRBJ2-7, with 10 bases lining up with TRBD2. The germline gives CDR1 MNHEY, CDR2 SMNVEV (reference sequence). CDR3 length equals 14 residues. V dropped 5 bases and J dropped 3; count of bases not matched to a gene: 4. In DNA, the CDR3 is TGTGCCAGCAGTCTGGCTAGCGGGAGCTACGAGCAGTACTTC. This sequence encodes CASSLASGSYEQYF.

This clone showed up just once. The chain recombines TRBV11-2 with TRBJ1-1; D gene ambiguous. Germline V CDR1 and CDR2: SGHAT, FQNNGV. V lost 3 bases, J lost 5 bases, and 4 bases lay in between. The CDR3 has 11 residues. CDR3 residues: CASSFKTEAFF. CDR3 sequence (DNA): TGTGCCAGCAGCTTCAAGACTGAAGCTTTCTTT. Full variable domain (missing parts from reference TRBV11-2 and TRBJ1-1): EAGVAQSPRYKIIEKRQSVAFWCNPISGHATLYWYQQILGQGPKLLIQFQNNGVVDDSQLPKDRFSAERLKGVDSTLKIQPAKLEDSAVYLCASSFKTEAFFGQGTRLTVV.

This sequence joins TRBV29-1 and TRBJ2-6; 10 bases match TRBD1. Germline V gene lookup returns CDR1 SQVTM and CDR2 ANQGSEA. This CDR3 spans 16 amino acids. With V trimmed by 6 bases and J by 3 bases, 8 bases remained unmatched. The chain's CDR3 is CSVYGTGEGGANVLTF. In nucleotides, the CDR3 is TGCAGCGTATACGGGACAGGGGAGGGTGGGGCCAACGTCCTGACTTTC.

This chain joins TRBV29-1 and TRBJ1-3; D may be TRBD1 (6 bases). Per germline, CDR1 SQVTM and CDR2 ANQGSEA. V shed 0 bases and J shed 1 base, with 16 bases lying between them. The CDR3 spans 17 residues. DNA of the CDR3: TGCAGCGTTGAAGATTATAACACGAGGGGGTCTGGAAACACCATATATTTT. Translation: CSVEDYNTRGSGNTIYF.

The chain carries TRBV6-5 and TRBJ2-7; tentative D call: TRBD2 (6 bases). The CDR3 length is 12 residues. V was cut by 7 bases and J by 5 bases, with 12 bases left in between. Per germline, CDR1 MNHEY and CDR2 SVGAGI. The CDR3 DNA reads TGTGCCAGCATTGGTAGCGGAAACGAGCAGTACTTC. Translation gives CASIGSGNEQYF.

The chain carries TRBV11-2 and TRBJ2-1, with TRBD2 identical over 7 bases. J gave up 8 bases and V 4 bases, and 8 bases lay outside the gene matches. Germline CDR1 SGHAT, CDR2 FQNNGV. This CDR3 has 14 amino acids. CDR3 DNA: TGTGCCAGCAGCTCTCGCGGGAGAATCCATGAGCAGTTCTTC. Its translation: CASSSRGRIHEQFF.

In the case of this clone: The identical CDR3 is also encoded by other nucleotide sequences in the sample. CDR3 nucleotide sequence: TGCGCCAGCAGCTTGGGGGGTGGATCAGAGACCCAGTACTTC. This sequence encodes CASSLGGGSETQYF. The V gene is TRBV5-1, the J gene TRBJ2-5; D uncertain. V was cut by 0 bases and J by 4 bases, with 10 bases left in between. CDR3 size: 14 residues. Germline V gene data show CDR1 as SGHRS and CDR2 as YFSETQ.

This rearrangement joins TRBV29-1 to TRBJ1-3; D not certain. The germline gives CDR1 SQVTM, CDR2 ANQGSEA. This CDR3 comprises 13 residues. Trimming cost V 4 bases and J 7 bases, with 14 bases left between them. CDR3 coding DNA: TGCAGCGTTGGAGGGCTGGAGGTGAACACCATATATTTT. Its translation is CSVGGLEVNTIYF.

This chain uses TRBV27 with TRBJ2-5, with 7 bases lining up with TRBD1. Trimming removed 6 bases from V and 5 bases from J; junction bases left unmatched: 12. Germline CDR1 MNHEY, CDR2 SMNVEV (reference sequence). The CDR3 is 15 residues long. CDR3 residues: CASRPNKGAGETQYF. In DNA, the CDR3 is TGTGCCAGCAGGCCAAACAAGGGGGCAGGCGAGACCCAGTACTTC.

J is TRBJ1-1 and V is TRBV19, with TRBD1 matching over 7 bases. The V gene end was trimmed by 6 bases and the J gene end by 3 bases; junction bases not matched to a gene: 7. The length of the CDR3 is 14 residues. Per the germline V gene, CDR1 is LNHDA and CDR2 is SQIVND (reference sequence). CDR3 sequence reads: CASRLTGADTEAFF. CDR3 DNA: TGTGCCAGTAGATTAACAGGGGCGGACACTGAAGCTTTCTTT. Drawing the rest from reference TRBV19 and TRBJ1-1, the complete variable domain is DGGITQSPKYLFRKEGQNVTLSCEQNLNHDAMYWYRQDPGQGLRLIYYSQIVNDFQKGDIAEGYSVSREKKESFPLTVTSAQKNPTAFYLCASRLTGADTEAFFGQGTRLTVV.

This clone was seen only once. The rearrangement joins TRBV2 to TRBJ2-5; D possibly corresponds to TRBD2 (5 bases). Trimming took off 6 bases at V and 5 bases at J, with 16 bases between the two ends. The CDR3 covers 14 residues. Germline CDR1 and CDR2: SNHLY and FYNNEI. CDR3 sequence: CASRARAQMETQYF. The CDR3 DNA sequence: TGTGCCAGCAGAGCGAGGGCGCAAATGGAGACCCAGTACTTC.